This TCR beta chain was sequenced for a study of cytomegalovirus exposure and HLA in healthy donors. Primers for the PCR totalled 60 Vbeta and 13 Jbeta. Here immunoSEQ multiplex PCR was the method, and the copy in TCRdb shows in-frame clones only, minus some. This repertoire shows around 240,000 clones, about four fifths found once; its top ten account for 5.4%. V was pared by 6 bases and J by 3 bases, with 4 bases of the junction left unmatched. The CDR3 covers 16 residues. CDR1 is MNHNY and CDR2 is SVGAGI in the germline V gene (reference sequence). The specimen sequenced was PBMCs. The sequence derives from a woman between 40 and 55 years old in good health and CMV-seropositive. This chain joins TRBV6-6 and TRBJ2-1, with 14 nucleotides matching TRBD2. CDR3 nucleotide sequence: TGTGCCAGCAGCCCGGGACTAGCGGGAGTCTACAATGAGCAGTTCTTC. Translating gives CASSPGLAGVYNEQFF.